This TCR beta chain was recovered during a study of T cells in women clearing cervical HPV infection. Study context: Cases: HPV16-related CIN3 or worse on histology, 2 invasive cancers.

CDR1 is SGHVS, CDR2 FNYEAQ, per germline. V lost 0 bases to trimming and J lost 4 bases; unmatched junction nucleotides: 8. The CDR3 runs to 16 residues. Details on this clone: The read finishes 3 residues shy of the CDR3 end, and the germline J gene is used to complete it.

The method was immunoSEQ multiplex PCR; TCRdb's version includes in-frame clones alone and lacks a portion of them. The specimen's table records around 21,000 clones. The specimen sequenced was blood buffy coat. The V gene is TRBV7-6, the J gene TRBJ2-5, with 7 bases matching TRBD2. This clonotype originated in a woman between 18 and 75 years old with a cervical HPV16 infection that either progressed to CIN3+ or cleared (not recorded which). CDR3: CASSLASAGVTETQYF. The part of the CDR3 DNA that was read is TGTGCCAGCAGCTTAGCTTCGGCGGGAGTAACAGAGACC.